This record covers a single T cell receptor (beta chain). Its target is unknown. Relapse after autologous stem cell transplantation occurred in every patient, and brentuximab vedotin exposure varied. Profiled with immunoSEQ multiplex PCR; TCRdb holds only in-frame clones, not every one. The sample carries tens of thousands of clones, 85% to 90% recorded once. This record belongs to a study of PD-1 blockade in classical Hodgkin lymphoma. The study, taken as a whole, reports: TCR diversity rose significantly by C4D1 in CD4+ but not CD8+ cells.

The CDR3 has 16 residues. V was clipped by 1 base and J by 10 bases; unmatched bases: 13. The germline V gene encodes CDR1 PRHDT and CDR2 FYEKMQ (reference sequence). The sequences come from peripheral blood mononuclear cells (PBMCs), collected before the second cycle of nivolumab. This receptor was obtained from a human donor with classical Hodgkin lymphoma. The V and J genes are TRBV13 and TRBJ2-1, with 7 bases aligning to TRBD2. CDR3 DNA sequence: TGTGCCAGCAGCTTAGTGGCTAGCGGCCCTTTGGGAGAGCAGTTCTTC. The encoded protein is CASSLVASGPLGEQFF.